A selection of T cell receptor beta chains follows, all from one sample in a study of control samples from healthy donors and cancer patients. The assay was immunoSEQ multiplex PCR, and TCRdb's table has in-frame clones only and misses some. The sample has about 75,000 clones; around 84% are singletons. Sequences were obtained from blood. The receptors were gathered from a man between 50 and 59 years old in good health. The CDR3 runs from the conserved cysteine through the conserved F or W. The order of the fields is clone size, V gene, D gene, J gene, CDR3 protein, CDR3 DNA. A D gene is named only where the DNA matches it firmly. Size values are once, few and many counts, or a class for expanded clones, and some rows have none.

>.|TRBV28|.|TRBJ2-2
CASSRGGFPNGELFF
TGTGCCAGCAGCCGTGGGGGTTTCCCCAACGGGGAGCTGTTTTTT
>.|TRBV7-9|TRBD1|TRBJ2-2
CASSSTGTNTGELFF
TGTGCCAGCAGCTCGACAGGGACGAACACCGGGGAGCTGTTTTTT
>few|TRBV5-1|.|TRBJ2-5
CASSSLGAGVWETQYF
TGCGCCAGCAGCTCCCTGGGGGCAGGGGTCTGGGAGACCCAGTACTTC
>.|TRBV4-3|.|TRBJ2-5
CASSQDHNSQETQYF
TGCGCCAGCAGCCAAGATCACAACAGTCAAGAGACCCAGTACTTC
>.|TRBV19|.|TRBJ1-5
CATRGADYSNQPQHF
TGTGCCACCCGAGGAGCCGATTATAGCAATCAGCCCCAGCATTTT
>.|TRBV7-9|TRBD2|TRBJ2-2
CASSLGTSGSFITGELFF
TGTGCCAGCAGCCTCGGGACTAGCGGGTCTTTTATCACCGGGGAGCTGTTTTTT
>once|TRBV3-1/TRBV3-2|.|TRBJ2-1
CASSRQGLAWFF
TGTGCCAGCAGCCGCCAAGGGCTGGCGTGGTTCTTC
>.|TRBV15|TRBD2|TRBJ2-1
CATTGGSSYNEQFF
TGTGCCACCACAGGCGGGAGTTCCTACAATGAGCAGTTCTTC
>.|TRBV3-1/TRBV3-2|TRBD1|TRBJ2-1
CASRQGGTGGGEQFF
TGTGCCAGCAGGCAGGGTGGGACAGGGGGAGGTGAGCAGTTCTTC
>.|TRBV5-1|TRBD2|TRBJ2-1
CASSQAGLAGGEQFF
TGCGCCAGCAGCCAAGCCGGACTAGCGGGAGGTGAGCAGTTCTTC
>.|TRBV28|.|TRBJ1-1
CASSLYARNTEAFF
TGTGCCAGCAGTTTATACGCGAGGAACACTGAAGCTTTCTTT
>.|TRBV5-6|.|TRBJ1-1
CASSDESGVFTEAFF
TGTGCCAGCAGTGACGAATCGGGAGTGTTCACTGAAGCTTTCTTT
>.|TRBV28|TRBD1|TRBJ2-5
CASSLRQGGWQETQYF
TGTGCCAGCAGTCTGAGACAGGGGGGGTGGCAAGAGACCCAGTACTTC
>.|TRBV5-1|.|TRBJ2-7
CASSLDGVWEQYF
TGCGCCAGCAGCTTGGATGGGGTTTGGGAGCAGTACTTC
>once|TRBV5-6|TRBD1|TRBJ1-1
CASSLPRTGIISAFF
TGTGCCAGCAGCTTGCCCCGGACAGGGATAATTTCAGCTTTCTTT
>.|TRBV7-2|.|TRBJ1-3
CASSSTLGAGNTIYF
TGTGCCAGCAGCTCAACCCTGGGGGCTGGAAACACCATATATTTT
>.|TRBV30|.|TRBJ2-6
CAWGRSGANVLTF
TGTGCCTGGGGTAGGTCCGGGGCCAACGTCCTGACTTTC
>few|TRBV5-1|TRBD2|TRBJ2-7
CASSLGLADEQYF
TGCGCCAGCAGCTTGGGACTAGCGGACGAGCAGTACTTC
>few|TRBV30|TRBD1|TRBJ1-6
CAWATGNNSPLHF
TGTGCCTGGGCGACAGGGAATAATTCACCCCTCCACTTT
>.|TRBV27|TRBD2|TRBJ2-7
CASSLEGLAGDEQYF
TGTGCCAGCAGTTTAGAGGGACTAGCGGGAGACGAGCAGTACTTC
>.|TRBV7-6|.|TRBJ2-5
CASRGGGVVQETQYF
TGTGCCAGCAGAGGTGGAGGGGTCGTTCAAGAGACCCAGTACTTC
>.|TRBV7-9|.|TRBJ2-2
CASSWGHLNTGELFF
TGTGCCAGCAGCTGGGGACATCTTAACACCGGGGAGCTGTTTTTT
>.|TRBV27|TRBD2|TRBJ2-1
CASSQPGTSSYNEQFF
TGTGCCAGCAGTCAACCCGGGACTAGCTCCTACAATGAGCAGTTCTTC
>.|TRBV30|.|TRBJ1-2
CACNLAGAGYTF
TGTGCCTGCAACCTCGCGGGGGCTGGCTACACCTTC
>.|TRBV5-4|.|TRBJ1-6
CASSPGGSPLHF
TGTGCCAGCAGCCCCGGAGGTTCACCCCTCCACTTT